This TCR beta chain was observed in a study of T cells in localized non-small cell lung cancer. As concerns this clone: Its cognate antigen is unknown.

Germline CDR1 MGHRA, CDR2 YSYEKL. The CDR3 has 13 residues. The V and J ends lost 1 base and 9 bases respectively, with 10 bases between them. Findings and caveats of the study: It remains possible that heterogeneity exists, since only one tumor region was sequenced. Out of the top 100 tumor clones, a median around 57 were seen in adjacent lung. Adjacent uninvolved lung tissue had the highest T cell clonality, exceeding tumor. With higher T cell density in blood came longer overall survival.

Assay: immunoSEQ multiplex PCR; the TCRdb copy retains only in-frame clones and omits some. The table includes 90,000 to 100,000 clones, around 90% detected once. The material was PBMCs, obtained before any cancer treatment. The chain employs TRBV4-1 and TRBJ1-5, with TRBD1 as a possible D gene (5 bases). The TCR comes from a woman aged 40-75 years with stage II squamous cell lung carcinoma. This CDR3 is CASSQVVQGPQHF. The DNA of the CDR3 is TGCGCCAGCAGCCAAGTCGTTCAGGGGCCCCAGCATTTT.